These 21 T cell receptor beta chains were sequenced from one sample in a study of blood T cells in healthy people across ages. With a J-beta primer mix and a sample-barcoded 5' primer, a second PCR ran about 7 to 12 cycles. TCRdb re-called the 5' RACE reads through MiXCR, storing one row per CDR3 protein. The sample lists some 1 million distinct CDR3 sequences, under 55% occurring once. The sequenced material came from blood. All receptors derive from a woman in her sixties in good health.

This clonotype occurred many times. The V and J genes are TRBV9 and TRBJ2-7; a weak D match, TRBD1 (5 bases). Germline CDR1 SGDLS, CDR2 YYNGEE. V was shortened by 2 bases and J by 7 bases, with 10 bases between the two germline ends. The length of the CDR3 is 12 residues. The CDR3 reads CASSVNQGEQYF. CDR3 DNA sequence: TGTGCCAGCAGCGTTAACCAGGGTGAGCAGTACTTC. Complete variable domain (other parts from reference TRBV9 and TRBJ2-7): DSGVTQTPKHLITATGQRVTLRCSPRSGDLSVYWYQQSLDQGLQFLIQYYNGEERAKGNILERFSAQQFPDLHSELNLSSLELGDSALYFCASSVNQGEQYFGPGTRLTVT.

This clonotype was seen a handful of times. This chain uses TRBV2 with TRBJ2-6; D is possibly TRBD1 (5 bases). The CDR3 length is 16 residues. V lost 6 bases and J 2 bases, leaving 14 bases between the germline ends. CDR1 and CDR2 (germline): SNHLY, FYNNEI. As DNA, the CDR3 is TGTGCCAGCAGCTACAGGACCAGGGCTGGGGCCAACGTCCTGACTTTC. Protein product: CASSYRTRAGANVLTF.

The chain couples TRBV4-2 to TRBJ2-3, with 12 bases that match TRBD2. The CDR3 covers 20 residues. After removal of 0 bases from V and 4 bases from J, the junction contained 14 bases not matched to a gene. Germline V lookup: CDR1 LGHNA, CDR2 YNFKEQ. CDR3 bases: TGTGCCAGCAGCCAAGAGTGGCTAGCGGGGGGGAATCTGGTTGCAGATACGCAGTATTTT. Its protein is CASSQEWLAGGNLVADTQYF.

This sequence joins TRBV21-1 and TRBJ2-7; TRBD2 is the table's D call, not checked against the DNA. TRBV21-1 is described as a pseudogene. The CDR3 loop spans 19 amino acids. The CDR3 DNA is TGTGCCAGCAGGATGACCGGGACTAGCGGGAAAATCGACTCCTACGAGCAGTACTTC. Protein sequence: CASRMTGTSGKIDSYEQYF.

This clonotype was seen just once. CDR3 sequence reads: CASSQGRDYISYEQYF. The CDR3 nucleotides read TGTGCCAGCAGCCAAGGCCGGGACTACATTTCCTACGAGCAGTACTTC. This chain joins TRBV3-1 and TRBJ2-7; 7 positions match TRBD2. Trimming at V came to 1 base and at J to 1 base, leaving 7 bases not matched to a gene. This CDR3 is 16 amino acids long. CDR1 is LGHDT and CDR2 is YNNKEL in the germline V gene (reference sequence).

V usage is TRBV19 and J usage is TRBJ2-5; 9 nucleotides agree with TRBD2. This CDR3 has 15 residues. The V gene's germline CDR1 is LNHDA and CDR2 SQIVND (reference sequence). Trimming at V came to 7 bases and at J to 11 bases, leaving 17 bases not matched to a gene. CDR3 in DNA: TGTGCCAGTACCCCGACTAGCGGAGCTTACAATGAGCAGTACTTC. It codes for CASTPTSGAYNEQYF.

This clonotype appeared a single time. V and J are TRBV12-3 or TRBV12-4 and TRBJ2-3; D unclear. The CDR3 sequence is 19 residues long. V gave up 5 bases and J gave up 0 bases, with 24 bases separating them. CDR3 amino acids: CASSPGPRGRLPSTDTQYF. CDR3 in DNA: TGTGCCAGCAGTCCCGGCCCCCGCGGCCGGCTCCCTAGCACAGATACGCAGTATTTT.

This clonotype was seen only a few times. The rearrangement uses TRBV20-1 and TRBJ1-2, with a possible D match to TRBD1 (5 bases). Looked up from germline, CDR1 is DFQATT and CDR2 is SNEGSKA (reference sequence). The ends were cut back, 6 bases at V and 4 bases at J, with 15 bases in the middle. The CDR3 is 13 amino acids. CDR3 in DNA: TGCAGTGCACCTACAGGTTCGATCTATGGCTACACCTTC. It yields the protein CSAPTGSIYGYTF.

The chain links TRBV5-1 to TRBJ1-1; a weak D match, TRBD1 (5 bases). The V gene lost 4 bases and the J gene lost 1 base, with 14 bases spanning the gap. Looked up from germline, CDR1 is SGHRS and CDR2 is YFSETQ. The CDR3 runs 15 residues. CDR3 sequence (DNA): TGCGCCAGCAGCCCCCTTGGGGGGGGGAACACTGAAGCTTTCTTT. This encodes CASSPLGGGNTEAFF.

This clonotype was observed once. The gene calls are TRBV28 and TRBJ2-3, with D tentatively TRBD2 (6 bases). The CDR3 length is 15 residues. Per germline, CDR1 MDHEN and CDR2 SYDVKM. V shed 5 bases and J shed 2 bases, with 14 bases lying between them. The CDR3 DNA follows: TGTGCCAGCAGTCCTGAGCGGAGGGCCACAGATACGCAGTATTTT. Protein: CASSPERRATDTQYF.

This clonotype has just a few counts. CDR3 sequence (DNA): TGTGCCAGCAGCGAGGGGGTCCAAAACATTCAGTACTTC. Its translation: CASSEGVQNIQYF. The rearrangement joins TRBV5-6 to TRBJ2-4; possible D gene TRBD1, 6 bases. CDR1 is SGHDT, CDR2 YYEEEE, per germline. V was cut by 4 bases and J by 5 bases, with 10 bases left in between. This CDR3 is built from 13 residues.

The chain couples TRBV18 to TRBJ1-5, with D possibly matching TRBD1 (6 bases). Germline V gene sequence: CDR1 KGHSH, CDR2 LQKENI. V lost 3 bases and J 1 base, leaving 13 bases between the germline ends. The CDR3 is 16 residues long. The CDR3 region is CASSPTSGASNQPQHF. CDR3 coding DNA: TGTGCCAGCTCACCGACCTCAGGGGCAAGCAATCAGCCCCAGCATTTT.

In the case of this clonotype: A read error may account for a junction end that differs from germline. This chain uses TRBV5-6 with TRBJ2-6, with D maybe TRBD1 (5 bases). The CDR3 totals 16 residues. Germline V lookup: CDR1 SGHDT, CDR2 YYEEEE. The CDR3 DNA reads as TGTGCCAGCAGCTTGCAGGTGTCTGTTGGGGCCAACGCCCTGACTTTC. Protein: CASSLQVSVGANALTF.

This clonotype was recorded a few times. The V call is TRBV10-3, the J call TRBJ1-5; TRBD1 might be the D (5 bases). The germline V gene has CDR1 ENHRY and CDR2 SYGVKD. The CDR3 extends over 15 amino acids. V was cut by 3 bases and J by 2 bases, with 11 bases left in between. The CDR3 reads CAISEGATGNQPQHF. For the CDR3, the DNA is TGTGCCATCAGTGAAGGGGCTACAGGCAATCAGCCCCAGCATTTT.

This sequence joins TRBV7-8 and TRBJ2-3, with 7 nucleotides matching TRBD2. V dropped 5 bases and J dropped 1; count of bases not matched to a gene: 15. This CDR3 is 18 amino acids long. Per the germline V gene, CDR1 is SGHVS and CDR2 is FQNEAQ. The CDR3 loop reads CASSATSEVTWGTDTQYF. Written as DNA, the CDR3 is TGTGCCAGCAGCGCCACTAGCGAAGTGACTTGGGGCACAGATACGCAGTATTTT.

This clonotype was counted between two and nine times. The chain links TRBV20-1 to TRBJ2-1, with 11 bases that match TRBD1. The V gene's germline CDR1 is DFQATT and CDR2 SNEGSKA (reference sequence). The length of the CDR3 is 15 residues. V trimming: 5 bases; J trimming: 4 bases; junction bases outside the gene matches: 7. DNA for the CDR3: TGCAGTGCTGAGGGAGGGACAGGGGGTTACAATGAGCAGTTCTTC. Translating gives CSAEGGTGGYNEQFF.

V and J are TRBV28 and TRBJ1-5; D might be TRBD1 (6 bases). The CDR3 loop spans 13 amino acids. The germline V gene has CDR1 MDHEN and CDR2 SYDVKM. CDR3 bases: TGTGCAACCGGGGGCCTTAGCAATCAGCCCCAGCATTTT. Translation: CATGGLSNQPQHF.

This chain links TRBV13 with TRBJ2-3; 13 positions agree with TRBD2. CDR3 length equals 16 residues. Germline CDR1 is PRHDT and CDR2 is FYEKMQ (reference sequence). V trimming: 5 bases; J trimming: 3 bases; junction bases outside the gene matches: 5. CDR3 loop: CASSRTSGGITDTQYF. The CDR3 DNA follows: TGTGCCAGCAGCCGGACTAGCGGGGGTATTACAGATACGCAGTATTTT.

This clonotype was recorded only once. Here the CDR3 DNA reads TGTGCCAGCAGTGACCACAAGAACACTGAAGCTTTCTTT. This encodes CASSDHKNTEAFF. The chain carries TRBV6-1 and TRBJ1-1, with D unresolved. Trimming took 3 bases from V and 1 from J, leaving 6 bases between them. CDR1 MNHNS and CDR2 SASEGT come from the germline V gene. The CDR3 extends over 13 amino acids.

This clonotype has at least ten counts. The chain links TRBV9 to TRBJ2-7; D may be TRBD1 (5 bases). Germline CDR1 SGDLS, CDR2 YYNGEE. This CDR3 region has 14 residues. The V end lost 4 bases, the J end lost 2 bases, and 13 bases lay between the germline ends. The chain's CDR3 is CASSSRTPPYEQYF. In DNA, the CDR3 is TGTGCCAGCAGCTCCCGGACACCGCCCTACGAGCAGTACTTC.

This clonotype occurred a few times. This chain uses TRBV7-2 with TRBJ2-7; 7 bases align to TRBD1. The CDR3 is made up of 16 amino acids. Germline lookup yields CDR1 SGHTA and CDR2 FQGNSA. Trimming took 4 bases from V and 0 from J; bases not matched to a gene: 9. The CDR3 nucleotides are TGTGCCAGCAGCTCGCCCCGACAGGGCCTCTCCTACGAGCAGTACTTC. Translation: CASSSPRQGLSYEQYF.